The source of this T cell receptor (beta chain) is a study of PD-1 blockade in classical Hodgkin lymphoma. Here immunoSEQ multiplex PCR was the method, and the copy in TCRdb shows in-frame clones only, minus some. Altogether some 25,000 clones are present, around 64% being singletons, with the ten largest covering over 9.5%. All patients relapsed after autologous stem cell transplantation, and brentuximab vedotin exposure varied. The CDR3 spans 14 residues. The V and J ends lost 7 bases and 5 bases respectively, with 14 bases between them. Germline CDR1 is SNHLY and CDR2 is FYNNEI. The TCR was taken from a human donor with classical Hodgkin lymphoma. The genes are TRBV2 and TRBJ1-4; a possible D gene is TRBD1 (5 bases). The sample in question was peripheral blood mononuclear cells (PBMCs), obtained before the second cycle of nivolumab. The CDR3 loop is CASISGTGNEKLFF. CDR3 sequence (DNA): TGTGCCAGCATTTCCGGGACGGGAAATGAAAAACTGTTTTTT. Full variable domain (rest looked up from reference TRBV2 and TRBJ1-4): EPEVTQTPSHQVTQMGQEVILRCVPISNHLYFYWYRQILGQKVEFLVSFYNNEISEKSEIFDDQFSVERPDGSNFTLKIRSTKLEDSAMYFCASISGTGNEKLFFGSGTQLSVL.